Given below is one T cell receptor (beta chain) in context. Its specificity is not known. The data are from a study of CD8 T cells in Susac syndrome. Overall study findings and caveats: Susac syndrome CD8+ repertoires were clonally expanded, most strongly in CD8+ TEMRA cells.

The CDR3 extends over 13 amino acids. The germline V gene has CDR1 PRHDT and CDR2 FYEKMQ (reference sequence). Trimming cost V 5 bases and J 4 bases, with 12 bases left between them. Reverse transcription of roughly 0.45 to 1 ug RNA was carried out with random hexamers. TCR beta CDR3 was amplified by immunoSEQ covering 54 Vbeta and 13 Jbeta. TCRdb redid the calling of the immunoSEQ multiplex PCR reads with MiXCR, one entry per CDR3 protein. Here the sample spans 95,000 to 150,000 distinct CDR3 sequences, about 93% being singletons. The gene calls are TRBV13 and TRBJ2-7; tentatively, D is TRBD1 or TRBD2 (6 bases each). The sequencing sample was made of CD8+ T cells from PBMCs. This receptor was obtained from a human donor with Susac syndrome. The CDR3 DNA reads as TGTGCCAGCAGCCGCGAGGGGGGTTACGAGCAGTACTTC. Translation gives CASSREGGYEQYF.